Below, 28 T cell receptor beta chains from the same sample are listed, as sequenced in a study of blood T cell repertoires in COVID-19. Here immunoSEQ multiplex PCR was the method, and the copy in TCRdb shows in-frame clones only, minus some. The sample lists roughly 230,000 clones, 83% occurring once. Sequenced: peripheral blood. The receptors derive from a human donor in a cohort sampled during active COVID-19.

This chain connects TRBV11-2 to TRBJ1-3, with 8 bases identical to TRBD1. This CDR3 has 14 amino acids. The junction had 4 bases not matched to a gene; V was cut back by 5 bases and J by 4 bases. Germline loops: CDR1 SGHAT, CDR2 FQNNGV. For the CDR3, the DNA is TGTGCCAGCAGCGAGAACAGGGGGGGAAACACCATATATTTT. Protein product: CASSENRGGNTIYF.

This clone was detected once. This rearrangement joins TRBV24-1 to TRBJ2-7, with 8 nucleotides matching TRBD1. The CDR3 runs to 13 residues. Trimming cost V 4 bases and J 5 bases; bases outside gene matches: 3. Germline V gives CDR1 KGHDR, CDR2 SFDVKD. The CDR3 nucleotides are TGTGCCACCAGTGACGGACAGGGACACGAGCAGTACTTC. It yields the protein CATSDGQGHEQYF.

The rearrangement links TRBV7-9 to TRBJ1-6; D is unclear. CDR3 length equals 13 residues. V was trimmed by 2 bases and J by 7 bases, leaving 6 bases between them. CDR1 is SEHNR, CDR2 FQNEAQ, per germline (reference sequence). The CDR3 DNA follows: TGTGCCAGCAGCTTAACAGAGAATTCACCCCTCCACTTT. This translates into CASSLTENSPLHF.

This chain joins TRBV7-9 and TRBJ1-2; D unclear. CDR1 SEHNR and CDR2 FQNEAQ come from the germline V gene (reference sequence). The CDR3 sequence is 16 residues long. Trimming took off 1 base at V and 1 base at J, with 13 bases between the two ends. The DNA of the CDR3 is TGTGCCAGCAGCTTAGTTGCGCTCCTGATTAACTATGGCTACACCTTC. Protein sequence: CASSLVALLINYGYTF.

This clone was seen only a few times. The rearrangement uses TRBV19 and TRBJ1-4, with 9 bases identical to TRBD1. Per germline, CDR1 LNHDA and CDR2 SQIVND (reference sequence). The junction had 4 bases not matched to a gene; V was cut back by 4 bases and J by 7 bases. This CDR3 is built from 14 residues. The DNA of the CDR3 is TGTGCCAGTAGTACCGGGACAGGGCTTGAAAAACTGTTTTTT. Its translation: CASSTGTGLEKLFF.

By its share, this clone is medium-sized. In DNA, the CDR3 is TGCGCCACCAGCTCCCCGGGCTATGGCTACACCTTC. Translation: CATSSPGYGYTF. This sequence joins TRBV10-2 and TRBJ1-2; D is unclear. The ends were cut back, 10 bases at V and 4 bases at J, with 13 bases in the middle. This CDR3 spans 12 amino acids. Germline V gene lookup returns CDR1 WSHSY and CDR2 SAAADI.

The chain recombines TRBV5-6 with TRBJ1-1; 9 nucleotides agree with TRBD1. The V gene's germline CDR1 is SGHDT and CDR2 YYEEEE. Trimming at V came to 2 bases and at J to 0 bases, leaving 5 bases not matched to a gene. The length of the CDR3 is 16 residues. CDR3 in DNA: TGTGCCAGCAGCTTCGACAGGGGGGGAATGAACACTGAAGCTTTCTTT. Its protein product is CASSFDRGGMNTEAFF.

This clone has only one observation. The CDR3 protein is CASSLGSGKDTQYF. The CDR3 DNA reads TGTGCCAGCAGCTTAGGGTCAGGTAAAGATACGCAGTATTTT. The chain has TRBV11-2 and TRBJ2-3; D not resolved. Germline V CDR1 and CDR2: SGHAT, FQNNGV. Trimming removed 1 base from V and 5 bases from J, with 10 bases in between. This CDR3 contains 14 residues.

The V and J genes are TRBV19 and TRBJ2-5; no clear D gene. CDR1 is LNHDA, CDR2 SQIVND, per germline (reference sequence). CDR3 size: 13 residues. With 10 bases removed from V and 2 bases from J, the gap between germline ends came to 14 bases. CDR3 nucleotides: TGTGCCACCCGAATCACAGATCAAGAGACCCAGTACTTC. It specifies CATRITDQETQYF.

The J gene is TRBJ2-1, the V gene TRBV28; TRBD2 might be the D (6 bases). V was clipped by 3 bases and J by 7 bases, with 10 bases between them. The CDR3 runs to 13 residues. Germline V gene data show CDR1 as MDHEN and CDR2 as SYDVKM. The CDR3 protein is CASSLWGRNEQFF. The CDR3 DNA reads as TGTGCCAGCAGTTTGTGGGGGAGGAATGAGCAGTTCTTC. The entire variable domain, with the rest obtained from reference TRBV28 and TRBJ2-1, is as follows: DVKVTQSSRYLVKRTGEKVFLECVQDMDHENMFWYRQDPGLGLRLIYFSYDVKMKEKGDIPEGYSVSREKKERFSLILESASTNQTSMYLCASSLWGRNEQFFGPGTRLTVL.

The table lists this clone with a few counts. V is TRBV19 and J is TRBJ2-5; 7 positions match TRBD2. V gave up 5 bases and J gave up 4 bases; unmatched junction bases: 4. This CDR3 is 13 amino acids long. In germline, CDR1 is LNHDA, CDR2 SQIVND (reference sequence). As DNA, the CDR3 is TGTGCCAGTAGTGATAGGGAGGGAGAGACCCAGTACTTC. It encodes CASSDREGETQYF.

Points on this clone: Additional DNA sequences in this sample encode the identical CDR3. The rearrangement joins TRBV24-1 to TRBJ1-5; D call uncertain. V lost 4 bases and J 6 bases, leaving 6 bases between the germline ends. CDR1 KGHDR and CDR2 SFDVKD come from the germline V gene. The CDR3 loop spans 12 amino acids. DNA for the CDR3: TGTGCCACCAGTGACTCAGGTCAGCCCCAGCATTTT. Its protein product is CATSDSGQPQHF.

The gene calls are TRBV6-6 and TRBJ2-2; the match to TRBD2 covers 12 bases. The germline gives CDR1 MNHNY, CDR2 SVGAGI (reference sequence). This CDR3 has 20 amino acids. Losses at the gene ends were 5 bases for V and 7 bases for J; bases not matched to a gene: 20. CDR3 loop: CASSLEHAYPSGRASGELFF. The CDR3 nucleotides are TGTGCCAGCAGTCTAGAACACGCTTATCCTAGCGGGAGGGCCAGCGGGGAGCTGTTTTTT.

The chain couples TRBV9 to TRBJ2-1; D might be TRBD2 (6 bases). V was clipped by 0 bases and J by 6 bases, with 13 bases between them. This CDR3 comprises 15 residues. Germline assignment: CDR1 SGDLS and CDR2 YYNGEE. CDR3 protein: CASSVDAGLVNEQFF. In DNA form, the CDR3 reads TGTGCCAGCAGCGTAGATGCGGGGTTGGTCAATGAGCAGTTCTTC.

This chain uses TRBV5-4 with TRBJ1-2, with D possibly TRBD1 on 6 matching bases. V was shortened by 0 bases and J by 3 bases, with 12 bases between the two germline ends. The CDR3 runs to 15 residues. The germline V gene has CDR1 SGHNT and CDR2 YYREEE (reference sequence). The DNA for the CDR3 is TGTGCCAGCAGCTTGGTAGGGGGAGGGGACTATGGCTACACCTTC. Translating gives CASSLVGGGDYGYTF.

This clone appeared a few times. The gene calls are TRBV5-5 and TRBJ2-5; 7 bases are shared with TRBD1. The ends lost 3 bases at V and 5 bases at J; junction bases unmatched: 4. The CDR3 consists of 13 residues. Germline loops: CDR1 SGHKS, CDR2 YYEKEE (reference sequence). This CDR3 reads CASSWDSWETQYF. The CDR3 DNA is TGTGCCAGCAGCTGGGACAGTTGGGAGACCCAGTACTTC.

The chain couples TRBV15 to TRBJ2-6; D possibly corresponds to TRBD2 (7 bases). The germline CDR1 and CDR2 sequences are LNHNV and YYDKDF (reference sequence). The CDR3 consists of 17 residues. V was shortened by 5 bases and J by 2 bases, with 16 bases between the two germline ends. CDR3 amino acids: CATSPGGRDTGANVLTF. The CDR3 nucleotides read TGTGCCACCAGCCCCGGGGGGAGGGACACTGGGGCCAACGTCCTGACTTTC.

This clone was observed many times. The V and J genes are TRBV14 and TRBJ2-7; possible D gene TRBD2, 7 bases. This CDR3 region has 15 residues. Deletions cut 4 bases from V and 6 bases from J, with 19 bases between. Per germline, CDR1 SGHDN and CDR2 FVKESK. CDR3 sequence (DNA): TGTGCCAGCAGCCCCCTCTTTGGGGGGGCTGGCGAGCAGTACTTC. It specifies CASSPLFGGAGEQYF. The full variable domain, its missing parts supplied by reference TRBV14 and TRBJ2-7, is EAGVTQFPSHSVIEKGQTVTLRCDPISGHDNLYWYRRVMGKEIKFLLHFVKESKQDESGMPNNRFLAERTGGTYSTLKVQPAELEDSGVYFCASSPLFGGAGEQYFGPGTRLTVT.

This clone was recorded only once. The CDR3 coding sequence is TGTGCCAGCAGCACTCCATTTATGACTAGCGGGGGGGCCGCTGATACGCAGTATTTT. Protein product: CASSTPFMTSGGAADTQYF. The rearrangement links TRBV5-6 to TRBJ2-3; 14 bases are shared with TRBD2. Losses at the gene ends were 4 bases for V and 6 bases for J; bases not matched to a gene: 16. This CDR3 is built from 19 residues. The V gene's germline CDR1 is SGHDT and CDR2 YYEEEE.

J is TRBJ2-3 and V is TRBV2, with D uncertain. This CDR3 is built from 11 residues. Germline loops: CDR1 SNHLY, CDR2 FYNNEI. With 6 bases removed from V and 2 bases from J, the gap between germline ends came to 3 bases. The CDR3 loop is CASSYTDTQYF. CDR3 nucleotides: TGTGCCAGCAGCTACACAGATACGCAGTATTTT.

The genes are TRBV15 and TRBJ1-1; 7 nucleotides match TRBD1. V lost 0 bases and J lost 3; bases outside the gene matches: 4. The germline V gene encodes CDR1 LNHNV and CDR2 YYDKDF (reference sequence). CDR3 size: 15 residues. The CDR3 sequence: CATSRDWTGDTEAFF. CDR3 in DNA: TGTGCCACCAGCAGAGATTGGACAGGTGACACTGAAGCTTTCTTT.

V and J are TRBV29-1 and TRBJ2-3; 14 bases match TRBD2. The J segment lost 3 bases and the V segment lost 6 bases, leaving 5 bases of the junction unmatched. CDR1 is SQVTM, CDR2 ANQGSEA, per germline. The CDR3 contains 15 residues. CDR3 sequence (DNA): TGCAGCGTGGGGACTAGCGGGAGTTGGACAGATACGCAGTATTTT. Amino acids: CSVGTSGSWTDTQYF.

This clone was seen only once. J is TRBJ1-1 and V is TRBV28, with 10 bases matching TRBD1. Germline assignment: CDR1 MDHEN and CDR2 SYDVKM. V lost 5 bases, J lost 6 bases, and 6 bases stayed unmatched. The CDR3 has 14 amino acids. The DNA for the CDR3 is TGTGCCAGCAGTCCGACAGGGGGCCGCGCTGAAGCTTTCTTT. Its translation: CASSPTGGRAEAFF.

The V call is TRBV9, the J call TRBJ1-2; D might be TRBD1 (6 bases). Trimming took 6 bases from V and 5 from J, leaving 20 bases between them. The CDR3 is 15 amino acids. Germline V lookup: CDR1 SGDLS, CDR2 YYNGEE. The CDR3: CASNLGGAGDYGYTF. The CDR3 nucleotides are TGTGCCAGCAACCTTGGGGGGGCAGGGGATTATGGCTACACCTTC.

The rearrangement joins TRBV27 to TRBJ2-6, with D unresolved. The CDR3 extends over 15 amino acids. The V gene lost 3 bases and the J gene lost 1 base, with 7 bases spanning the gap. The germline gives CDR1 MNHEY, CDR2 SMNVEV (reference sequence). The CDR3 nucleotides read TGTGCCAGCAGTTTTCGACTTTCTGGGGCCAACGTCCTGACTTTC. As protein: CASSFRLSGANVLTF.

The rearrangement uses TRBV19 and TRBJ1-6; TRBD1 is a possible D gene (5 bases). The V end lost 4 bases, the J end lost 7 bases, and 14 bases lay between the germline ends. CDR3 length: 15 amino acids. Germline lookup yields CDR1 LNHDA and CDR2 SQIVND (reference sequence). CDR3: CASSTPGTQNSPLHF. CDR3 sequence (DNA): TGTGCCAGTAGTACTCCCGGGACTCAGAATTCACCCCTCCACTTT.

CDR3 sequence reads: CASSRTGLGYEQYF. As DNA, the CDR3 is TGTGCCAGCAGCCGGACAGGGTTAGGGTACGAGCAGTACTTC. This rearrangement joins TRBV3-1 (or the pseudogene TRBV3-2) to TRBJ2-7, with 8 bases aligning to TRBD1. CDR1 is LGHDT, CDR2 YNNKEL, per germline (reference sequence). This CDR3 is 14 amino acids long. After removal of 4 bases from V and 4 bases from J, the junction contained 6 bases not matched to a gene.

The CDR3 here is CASSQELYGSYEQYF. The CDR3 region has the DNA TGCGCCAGCAGCCAAGAACTCTACGGCTCCTACGAGCAGTACTTC. The chain uses TRBV4-1 and TRBJ2-7, with D hard to call. The CDR3 loop spans 15 amino acids. Germline V gene data show CDR1 as MGHRA and CDR2 as YSYEKL. Trimming took 0 bases from V and 0 from J, leaving 9 bases between them.